A single sample gave rise to the 8 T cell receptor beta chains below, sequenced in a study of blood T cell repertoires in COVID-19. TCRdb keeps only in-frame clones here, not all; method: immunoSEQ multiplex PCR. The sample shows about 47,000 clones, roughly 90% of them seen only once. The material sequenced was peripheral blood. These receptors were obtained from a middle-aged man with active COVID-19.

The chain uses TRBV5-1 and TRBJ1-6; 9 bases map to TRBD1. Trimming cost V 5 bases and J 6 bases; bases outside gene matches: 3. CDR3 length: 14 amino acids. Germline V CDR1 and CDR2: SGHRS, YFSETQ. The CDR3 loop reads CASSRTGVNSPLHF. The CDR3 nucleotides read TGCGCCAGCAGTAGGACAGGGGTTAATTCACCCCTCCACTTT.

This chain uses TRBV29-1 with TRBJ1-1; D remains unclear. Germline CDR1 SQVTM, CDR2 ANQGSEA. Trimming left V 2 bases short and J 1 base short, with 14 bases between. The CDR3 is 15 amino acids. The CDR3 loop reads CSVELAGVRNTEAFF. CDR3 in DNA: TGCAGCGTTGAATTGGCAGGCGTTAGGAACACTGAAGCTTTCTTT. Drawing the rest from reference TRBV29-1 and TRBJ1-1, the complete variable domain is SAVISQKPSRDICQRGTSLTIQCQVDSQVTMMFWYRQQPGQSLTLIATANQGSEATYESGFVIDKFPISRPNLTFSTLTVSNMSPEDSSIYLCSVELAGVRNTEAFFGQGTRLTVV.

The chain couples TRBV11-3 to TRBJ2-1, with TRBD2 matching over 10 bases. The V gene's germline CDR1 is SGHNT and CDR2 YENEEA. The CDR3 is 17 amino acids. The V gene end was trimmed by 5 bases and the J gene end by 0 bases; junction bases not matched to a gene: 7. CDR3 coding DNA: TGTGCCAGCAGCACAACTAGCGGGAAAGCCTCCTACAATGAGCAGTTCTTC. It translates to CASSTTSGKASYNEQFF.

The rearrangement joins TRBV10-3 to TRBJ2-1; 9 bases map to TRBD1. The CDR3 consists of 15 residues. Per the germline V gene, CDR1 is ENHRY and CDR2 is SYGVKD. The ends lost 4 bases at V and 5 bases at J; junction bases unmatched: 6. In nucleotides, the CDR3 is TGTGCCATCAGTGGTTGGACAGGGGAAAACAATGAGCAGTTCTTC. Protein: CAISGWTGENNEQFF.

The chain carries TRBV11-3 and TRBJ1-1; D is undetermined. V lost 5 bases to trimming and J lost 5 bases, with 12 bases between them. The CDR3 loop spans 13 amino acids. CDR1 is SGHNT and CDR2 is YENEEA in the germline V gene. CDR3 in amino acids: CASSRGLGTEAFF. CDR3 coding DNA: TGTGCCAGCAGCAGAGGGTTGGGAACTGAAGCTTTCTTT.

This chain links TRBV3-1 (or the pseudogene TRBV3-2) with TRBJ1-1; no definite D call. Trimming removed 3 bases at V and 10 bases at J, with 15 bases between. Germline V gene data show CDR1 as LGHDT and CDR2 as YNNKEL (reference sequence). The CDR3 extends over 13 amino acids. The CDR3, as DNA: TGTGCCAGCAGCCAGATTACGGGTGCTGGAGCTTTCTTT. This gives the protein CASSQITGAGAFF.

V is TRBV7-8 and J is TRBJ2-1; tentatively, D is TRBD1 (6 bases). V lost 5 bases to trimming and J lost 4 bases, with 12 bases between them. Germline CDR1 reads SGHVS; CDR2 reads FQNEAQ. The CDR3 covers 14 residues. The CDR3 coding sequence is TGTGCCAGCAGCGGCCGACAGGAATACAATGAGCAGTTCTTC. Translated: CASSGRQEYNEQFF.

The chain links TRBV7-9 to TRBJ2-7; D is unresolved. Germline V lookup: CDR1 SEHNR, CDR2 FQNEAQ (reference sequence). The CDR3 is 12 amino acids. The ends were cut back, 3 bases at V and 2 bases at J, with 5 bases in the middle. The CDR3 sequence: CASSFRAYEQYF. CDR3 in DNA: TGTGCCAGCAGCTTCCGGGCCTACGAGCAGTACTTC.